Following are 10 T cell receptor beta chains from one sample sequenced in a study of vaccination effects on CD4 cells after COVID-19. The table came from immunoSEQ multiplex PCR; TCRdb's copy has only in-frame clones and leaves some out. Here the sample spans about 25,000 clones, 70% to 75% being singletons. The antigens of these receptors remain unknown. Ahead of sequencing, the ViraFEST assay grew antigen-specific CD4+ T cells using viral peptide pools. Having been cultured for under twelve days, the cells underwent CD4+ T cell isolation. None of these healthy vaccinees had been infected with SARS-CoV-2 before vaccination. Specimen: CD4+ T cells from PBMCs cultured with SARS-CoV-2 spike peptides, collected before COVID-19 vaccination. The receptor source for this set is a human donor who received a COVID-19 vaccine.

This clone was counted between two and nine times. Here the CDR3 reads CAWSGQTGVDGYTF. The DNA of the CDR3 is TGTGCCTGGAGTGGTCAGACAGGGGTTGATGGCTACACCTTC. This chain connects TRBV30 to TRBJ1-2; 8 bases align to TRBD1. V lost 1 base and J lost 6; bases outside the gene matches: 7. CDR3 size: 14 residues. Per germline, CDR1 GTSNPN and CDR2 SVGIG (reference sequence).

V usage is TRBV4-1 and J usage is TRBJ2-7; 12 nucleotides agree with TRBD2. Per the germline V gene, CDR1 is MGHRA and CDR2 is YSYEKL. CDR3 length: 16 amino acids. V was clipped by 5 bases and J by 2 bases; unmatched bases: 7. CDR3 bases: TGCGCCAGCAGCAACCCTCCTAGCGGGAGGGCCTACGAGCAGTACTTC. This encodes CASSNPPSGRAYEQYF.

The chain is built from TRBV11-2 and TRBJ2-5; 7 positions match TRBD2. Germline CDR1 is SGHAT and CDR2 is FQNNGV. The CDR3 runs to 13 residues. Trimming cost V 5 bases and J 5 bases; bases outside gene matches: 5. CDR3 coding DNA: TGTGCCAGCAGCCGGGGCGGGAGTGAGACCCAGTACTTC. Protein product: CASSRGGSETQYF.

The rearrangement uses TRBV12-3 or TRBV12-4 and TRBJ2-5, with D unclear. V shed 5 bases and J shed 0 bases, with 7 bases lying between them. The CDR3 runs to 13 residues. CDR3 nucleotides: TGTGCCAGCAGTCGACTCGACCAAGAGACCCAGTACTTC. As protein: CASSRLDQETQYF.

V usage is TRBV6-5 and J usage is TRBJ2-7; D may be TRBD1 (5 bases). CDR3 length equals 15 residues. CDR1 MNHEY and CDR2 SVGAGI come from the germline V gene. Trimming left V 7 bases short and J 1 base short, with 17 bases between. CDR3 in amino acids: CASINGLRGSYEQYF. CDR3 bases: TGTGCCAGCATAAACGGCCTTAGGGGATCCTACGAGCAGTACTTC.

The sample holds one count of this clone. V is TRBV6-5 and J is TRBJ2-7, with D perhaps TRBD1 or TRBD2 (5 bases each). This CDR3 is built from 15 residues. Trimming cost V 4 bases and J 0 bases, with 13 bases left between them. CDR1 and CDR2 from the germline V gene are MNHEY and SVGAGI. DNA for the CDR3: TGTGCCAGCAGTTCCGCCGGGACGGACTCCTACGAGCAGTACTTC. As protein: CASSSAGTDSYEQYF.

This sequence joins TRBV5-8 and TRBJ2-1; D tentatively reads TRBD1 or TRBD2 (6 bases each). This CDR3 spans 14 amino acids. Germline CDR1 is SGHTS and CDR2 is YDEGEE. The ends were cut back, 4 bases at V and 5 bases at J, with 13 bases in the middle. CDR3 in amino acids: CASSTGTGHNEQFF. CDR3 coding DNA: TGTGCCAGCAGCACAGGGACTGGCCACAATGAGCAGTTCTTC.

The chain joins TRBV5-1 to TRBJ2-3; 11 bases align to TRBD2. Per the germline V gene, CDR1 is SGHRS and CDR2 is YFSETQ. V lost 4 bases to trimming and J lost 5 bases; unmatched junction nucleotides: 9. The CDR3 covers 16 residues. CDR3 in DNA: TGCGCCAGCAGCCCCTTAGCGGGGGGGCCTGGAGATACGCAGTATTTT. Amino acids: CASSPLAGGPGDTQYF.

The gene calls are TRBV6-1 and TRBJ1-1, with 9 bases fitting TRBD1. J lost 11 bases, V lost 2 bases, and 9 bases had no gene match. Germline loops: CDR1 MNHNS, CDR2 SASEGT. The CDR3 is made up of 14 amino acids. The CDR3 DNA reads TGTGCCAGCAGTGAATTCGACAGGGACAGGGATGCTTTCTTT. It is translated as CASSEFDRDRDAFF.

CDR3 nucleotides: TGTGCCACCAGCAGAGGGACTAGCGTGGCAGATACGCAGTATTTT. This codes for CATSRGTSVADTQYF. The chain recombines TRBV15 with TRBJ2-3; 9 nucleotides match TRBD2. Looked up from germline, CDR1 is LNHNV and CDR2 is YYDKDF (reference sequence). CDR3 length: 15 amino acids. V was pared by 1 base and J by 4 bases, with 3 bases of the junction left unmatched.